Shown below are 19 T cell receptor beta chains from a single sample sequenced in a study of vaccination effects on CD4 cells after COVID-19. When more than 9 days of culture had elapsed, CD4+ T cells were isolated. PCR-confirmed SARS-CoV-2 infection occurred in the person between March and December 2020. Vaccine administered to participants consisted of two doses of either BNT162b2 or mRNA-1273. No antigen is known for these receptors. The data were produced by immunoSEQ multiplex PCR, yet TCRdb's version contains in-frame clones alone and is incomplete. Altogether 50,000 or so clones are present, over 60% being singletons, with the ten largest covering about 5.4%. Here the sequenced sample was CD4+ T cells from PBMCs cultured without peptide, taken after COVID-19 vaccination. Receptors were obtained from a human donor who had a prior SARS-CoV-2 infection.

This sequence joins TRBV7-9 and TRBJ1-2; 12 bases match TRBD1. J gave up 6 bases and V 5 bases, and 7 bases lay outside the gene matches. CDR1 is SEHNR and CDR2 is FQNEAQ in the germline V gene (reference sequence). The CDR3 is 15 amino acids. In nucleotides, the CDR3 is TGTGCCAGCAGCCCGTCCGGGACAGGGGGCCATGGCTACACCTTC. Translating gives CASSPSGTGGHGYTF.

This clone has only a few counts. J is TRBJ1-4 and V is TRBV11-2, with TRBD1 identical over 7 bases. V shed 6 bases, J shed 3 bases, and the junction held 7 bases outside the gene matches. Germline CDR1 SGHAT, CDR2 FQNNGV. The CDR3 has 15 residues. CDR3 amino acids: CASRPRGRANEKLFF. The CDR3 nucleotides are TGTGCCAGCAGGCCAAGGGGGCGGGCTAATGAAAAACTGTTTTTT.

This clone showed up just a few times. V usage is TRBV7-9 and J usage is TRBJ2-7; D not certain. Germline CDR1 SEHNR, CDR2 FQNEAQ (reference sequence). V lost 2 bases to trimming and J lost 5 bases, with 4 bases between them. The CDR3 length is 11 residues. The DNA for the CDR3 is TGTGCCAGCAGCTTACAGGACGAGCAGTACTTC. The encoded protein is CASSLQDEQYF.

This clone has only a few counts. The J gene is TRBJ1-2, the V gene TRBV9; D is possibly TRBD1 (6 bases). Trimming shortened V by 4 bases and J by 4 bases, and 17 bases separated the two germline ends. In germline, CDR1 is SGDLS, CDR2 YYNGEE. The CDR3 spans 15 residues. The CDR3 nucleotides are TGTGCCAGCAGCCCCCACATCGGGGGGCCCTATGGCTACACCTTC. Amino acid sequence: CASSPHIGGPYGYTF. Based on the CDR3 plus reference TRBV9 and TRBJ1-2, the full variable domain is DSGVTQTPKHLITATGQRVTLRCSPRSGDLSVYWYQQSLDQGLQFLIQYYNGEERAKGNILERFSAQQFPDLHSELNLSSLELGDSALYFCASSPHIGGPYGYTFGSGTRLTVV.

The V and J genes are TRBV6-5 and TRBJ1-4, with unresolved D. Trimming cost V 0 bases and J 11 bases, with 13 bases left between them. This CDR3 has 14 amino acids. Germline loops: CDR1 MNHEY, CDR2 SVGAGI. The CDR3 DNA follows: TGTGCCAGCAGTTACTCATACAGCCCCGAGAAACTGTTTTTT. This codes for CASSYSYSPEKLFF.

The V call is TRBV6-5, the J call TRBJ1-6, with 10 bases that match TRBD1. After removal of 6 bases from V and 7 bases from J, the junction contained 6 bases not matched to a gene. CDR3 length equals 15 residues. Germline V gives CDR1 MNHEY, CDR2 SVGAGI. The CDR3 sequence: CASRRDRGSNSPLHF. The CDR3 DNA is TGTGCCAGCAGGAGGGACAGGGGATCCAATTCACCCCTCCACTTT.

The chain carries TRBV15 and TRBJ2-2; TRBD1 aligns across 9 bases. Germline CDR1 reads LNHNV; CDR2 reads YYDKDF (reference sequence). Trimming cost V 0 bases and J 7 bases; bases outside gene matches: 6. CDR3 size: 16 residues. DNA for the CDR3: TGTGCCACCAGCAGAGATTTCGGACAGGGGTACGGGGAGCTGTTTTTT. It codes for CATSRDFGQGYGELFF. Looking up the rest from reference TRBV15 and TRBJ2-2 gives the full variable domain: DAMVIQNPRYQVTQFGKPVTLSCSQTLNHNVMYWYQQKSSQAPKLLFHYYDKDFNNEADTPDNFQSRRPNTSFCFLDIRSPGLGDTAMYLCATSRDFGQGYGELFFGEGSRLTVL.

The chain joins TRBV6-1 to TRBJ2-7; D might be TRBD2 (6 bases). This CDR3 comprises 15 residues. Germline-derived CDR1 and CDR2 are MNHNS and SASEGT. V was shortened by 3 bases and J by 3 bases, with 15 bases between the two germline ends. The CDR3: CASSERLDPDYEQYF. The DNA of the CDR3 is TGTGCCAGCAGTGAGAGACTAGACCCCGACTACGAGCAGTACTTC.

This clone was counted a few times. The chain recombines TRBV3-1 (or the pseudogene TRBV3-2) with TRBJ1-5; a weak D match, TRBD1 (6 bases). Looked up from germline, CDR1 is LGHDT and CDR2 is YNNKEL (reference sequence). The CDR3 consists of 14 residues. Between the trimmed V and J ends, which lost 3 bases and 1 base, there was a span of 7 bases. CDR3 sequence (DNA): TGTGCCAGCAGCCAGGGGGCCAGCAATCAGCCCCAGCATTTT. Protein: CASSQGASNQPQHF.

This chain uses TRBV7-3 with TRBJ2-7; TRBD1 might be the D (6 bases). Trimming took 5 bases from V and 0 from J, leaving 14 bases between them. Germline V lookup: CDR1 SGHTA, CDR2 FQGTGA. This CDR3 has 15 residues. The CDR3 region is CASSRPSRGSYEQYF. As DNA, the CDR3 is TGTGCCAGCAGCCGGCCCAGCAGGGGCTCCTACGAGCAGTACTTC.

This clone turned up a few times. V and J are TRBV7-3 and TRBJ2-1; 7 bases align to TRBD2. The germline CDR1 and CDR2 sequences are SGHTA and FQGTGA. The CDR3 loop spans 15 amino acids. The J segment lost 4 bases and the V segment lost 2 bases, leaving 5 bases of the junction unmatched. In nucleotides, the CDR3 is TGTGCCAGCAGCTTAGGAGCTAGCGGATACAATGAGCAGTTCTTC. Translated, it gives CASSLGASGYNEQFF.

This clone was counted between two and nine times. The chain uses TRBV10-3 and TRBJ2-1; perhaps TRBD1 as D (6 bases). V was pared by 6 bases and J by 4 bases, with 13 bases between. This CDR3 spans 14 amino acids. Looked up from germline, CDR1 is ENHRY and CDR2 is SYGVKD. CDR3 in DNA: TGTGCCATCAGGCCAGGGGAGAGGTACAATGAGCAGTTCTTC. The encoded protein is CAIRPGERYNEQFF.

The chain links TRBV21-1 to TRBJ2-7; the DNA was not compared with TRBD1, the D call given in the table. TRBV21-1 is flagged as a pseudogene. The CDR3 loop spans 18 amino acids. The CDR3 nucleotides read TGTGCCAGCAGAAGAGATCGGGACACAGAAGTTTCGTTAAGTGAGCAGTACTTC. Its protein product is CASRRDRDTEVSLSEQYF.

The V gene is TRBV2, the J gene TRBJ1-1, with 9 bases lining up with TRBD1. V lost 6 bases to trimming and J lost 1 base; unmatched junction nucleotides: 3. The CDR3 spans 14 residues. The V gene's germline CDR1 is SNHLY and CDR2 FYNNEI. CDR3 region: CASRQGAENTEAFF. DNA for the CDR3: TGTGCCAGCAGACAGGGGGCGGAGAACACTGAAGCTTTCTTT.

The CDR3 spells CAPQGALNTGELFF. CDR3 bases: TGTGCCCCCCAGGGGGCATTGAACACCGGGGAGCTGTTTTTT. The chain couples TRBV7-9 to TRBJ2-2; 8 nucleotides agree with TRBD1. The ends lost 11 bases at V and 1 base at J; junction bases unmatched: 6. Germline V CDR1 and CDR2: SEHNR, FQNEAQ (reference sequence). The CDR3 runs to 14 residues.

This chain links TRBV6-2 or TRBV6-3 with TRBJ1-1; D not certain. Germline V gene sequence: CDR1 MNHEY, CDR2 SVGEGT. V was clipped by 4 bases and J by 4 bases, with 10 bases between them. The CDR3 extends over 13 amino acids. The CDR3 DNA sequence: TGTGCCAGCAGTTCCCGAGGGTTCACTGAAGCTTTCTTT. Protein: CASSSRGFTEAFF.

The V call is TRBV2, the J call TRBJ1-5; possible D gene TRBD1, 6 bases. V was pared by 4 bases and J by 2 bases, with 9 bases between. From germline, CDR1 is SNHLY and CDR2 FYNNEI. There are 14 residues in the CDR3. CDR3 nucleotides: TGTGCCAGCAGTGCAGAGGGGGGCAATCAGCCCCAGCATTTT. Its protein is CASSAEGGNQPQHF.

The genes are TRBV6-2 or TRBV6-3 and TRBJ1-5; 7 bases match TRBD1. Germline values: CDR1 MNHEY, CDR2 SVGEGT. The trim removed 2 bases at V and 0 bases at J, leaving 7 bases unmatched. The CDR3 length is 17 residues. This CDR3 reads CASSYTGQLNSNQPQHF. The DNA of the CDR3 is TGTGCCAGCAGTTACACGGGACAGCTCAATAGCAATCAGCCCCAGCATTTT.

The chain combines TRBV7-9 with TRBJ1-1; 8 bases fit TRBD1. The CDR3 covers 15 residues. The V segment lost 5 bases and the J segment 4 bases; nucleotides outside the gene matches: 9. Germline V lookup: CDR1 SEHNR, CDR2 FQNEAQ (reference sequence). CDR3 loop: CASSQDRAAVTEAFF. The CDR3 DNA reads as TGTGCCAGCAGCCAGGACAGGGCGGCTGTCACTGAAGCTTTCTTT. The whole variable domain, remainder taken from reference TRBV7-9 and TRBJ1-1, is DTGVSQNPRHKITKRGQNVTFRCDPISEHNRLYWYRQTLGQGPEFLTYFQNEAQLEKSRLLSDRFSAERPKGSFSTLEIQRTEQGDSAMYLCASSQDRAAVTEAFFGQGTRLTVV.